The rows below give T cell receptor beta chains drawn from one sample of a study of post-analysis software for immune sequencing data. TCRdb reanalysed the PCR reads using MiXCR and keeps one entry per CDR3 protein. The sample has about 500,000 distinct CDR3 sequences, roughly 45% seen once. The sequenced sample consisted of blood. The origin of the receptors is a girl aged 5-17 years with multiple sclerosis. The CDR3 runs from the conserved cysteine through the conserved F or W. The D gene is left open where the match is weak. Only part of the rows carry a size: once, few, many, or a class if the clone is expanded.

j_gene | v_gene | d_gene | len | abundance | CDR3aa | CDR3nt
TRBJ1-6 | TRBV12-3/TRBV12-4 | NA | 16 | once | CASRNTLYLGNSPLHF | TGTGCCAGCAGGAACACACTATACCTGGGGAATTCACCCCTCCACTTT
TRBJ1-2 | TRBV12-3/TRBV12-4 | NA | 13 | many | CASSLDRVGGYTF | TGTGCCAGCAGTTTAGACAGGGTGGGAGGCTACACCTTC
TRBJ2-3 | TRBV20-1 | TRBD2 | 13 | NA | CSAPFSGRDTQYF | TGCAGTGCTCCCTTTAGCGGGAGAGATACGCAGTATTTT
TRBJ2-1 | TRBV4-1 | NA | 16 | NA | CASSHVGLSVTNEQFF | TGCGCCAGCAGCCACGTAGGCCTTAGCGTAACTAATGAGCAGTTCTTC
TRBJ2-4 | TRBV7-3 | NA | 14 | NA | CASSIRTGRDIQYF | TGTGCCAGCAGCATTAGGACAGGGAGGGACATTCAGTACTTC
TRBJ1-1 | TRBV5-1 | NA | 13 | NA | CASSFSRNTEAFF | TGCGCCAGCAGCTTCTCGAGGAACACTGAAGCTTTCTTT
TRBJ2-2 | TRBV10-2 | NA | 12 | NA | CASSKGSGELFF | TGCGCCAGCAGCAAGGGTTCCGGGGAGCTGTTTTTT
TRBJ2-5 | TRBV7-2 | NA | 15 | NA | CASSLESLSGETQYF | TGTGCCAGCAGCTTAGAATCGCTTAGCGGAGAGACCCAGTACTTC
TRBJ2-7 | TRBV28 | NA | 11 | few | CASSLWNEQYF | TGTGCCAGCAGTTTATGGAACGAGCAGTACTTC
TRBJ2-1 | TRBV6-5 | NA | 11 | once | CATYRSDEQFF | TGTGCCACCTATCGGTCTGACGAGCAGTTCTTC
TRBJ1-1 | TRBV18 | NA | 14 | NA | CASSPIGVNTEAFF | TGTGCCAGCTCACCCATAGGGGTGAACACTGAAGCTTTCTTT
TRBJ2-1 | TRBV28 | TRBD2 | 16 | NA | CAGSLGGLAEVNEQFF | TGTGCCGGCAGTTTAGGGGGACTAGCGGAGGTCAATGAGCAGTTCTTC
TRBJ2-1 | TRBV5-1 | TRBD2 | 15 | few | CASSSASGRIDEQFF | TGCGCCAGCAGCTCGGCTAGCGGGAGGATCGATGAGCAGTTCTTC
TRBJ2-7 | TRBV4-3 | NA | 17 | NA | CASSQDRGGGFSYEQYF | TGCGCCAGCAGCCAAGACAGGGGAGGGGGTTTCTCCTACGAGCAGTACTTC
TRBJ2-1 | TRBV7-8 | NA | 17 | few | CASSLGMAGGSYNEQFF | TGTGCCAGCAGCTTAGGGATGGCAGGGGGGTCCTACAATGAGCAGTTCTTC
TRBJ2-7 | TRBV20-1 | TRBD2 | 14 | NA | CSARDNSGTYEQYF | TGCAGTGCTAGAGATAACAGCGGGACCTACGAGCAGTACTTC
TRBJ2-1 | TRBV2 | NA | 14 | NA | CASSQSGVQFEQFF | TGTGCCAGCAGCCAATCTGGCGTGCAATTTGAGCAGTTCTTC
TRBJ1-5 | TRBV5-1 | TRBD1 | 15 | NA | CASSVEGAGNQPQHF | TGCGCCAGCAGCGTGGAGGGGGCAGGCAATCAGCCCCAGCATTTT
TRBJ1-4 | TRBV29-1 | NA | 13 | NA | CSVREATNEKLFF | TGCAGCGTTAGGGAAGCAACTAATGAAAAACTGTTTTTT
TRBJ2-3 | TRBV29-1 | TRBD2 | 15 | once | CSVAGDLHGTDTQYF | TGCAGCGTGGCGGGGGACCTCCATGGCACAGATACGCAGTATTTT
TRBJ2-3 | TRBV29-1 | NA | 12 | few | CSYEEGTDTQYF | TGCAGCTATGAGGAGGGAACAGATACGCAGTATTTT
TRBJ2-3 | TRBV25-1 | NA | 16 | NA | CASSEKSNSPTDTQYF | TGTGCCAGCAGTGAAAAGTCCAACTCACCCACAGATACGCAGTATTTT
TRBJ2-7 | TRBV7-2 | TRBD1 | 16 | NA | CASSRYGGTGIYEQYF | TGTGCCAGCAGCCGCTACGGTGGGACAGGGATTTACGAGCAGTACTTC
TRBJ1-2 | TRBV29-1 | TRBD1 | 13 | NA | CSVEWTGGYGYTF | TGCAGCGTTGAATGGACAGGAGGCTATGGCTACACCTTC
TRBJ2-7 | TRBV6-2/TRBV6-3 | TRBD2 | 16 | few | CASSYLGTSSSYEQYF | TGTGCCAGCAGTTACCTCGGGACTAGCAGCTCCTACGAGCAGTACTTC
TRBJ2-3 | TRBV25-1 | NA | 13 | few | CASDPGNTDTQYF | TGTGCCAGCGATCCGGGGAACACAGATACGCAGTATTTT
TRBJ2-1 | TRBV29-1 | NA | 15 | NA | CSVEDMRVAPNEQFF | TGCAGCGTTGAAGATATGCGGGTAGCACCCAATGAGCAGTTCTTC
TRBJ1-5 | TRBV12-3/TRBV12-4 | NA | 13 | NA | CASSGYRDQPQHF | TGTGCCAGCAGTGGCTACAGGGATCAGCCCCAGCATTTT
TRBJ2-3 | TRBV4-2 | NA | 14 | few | CASSQDTGTDTQYF | TGTGCCAGCAGCCAAGATACAGGAACAGATACGCAGTATTTT
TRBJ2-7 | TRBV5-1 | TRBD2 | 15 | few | CASSLSSGGLGEQYF | TGCGCCAGCAGCTTAAGTTCGGGGGGACTAGGCGAGCAGTACTTC
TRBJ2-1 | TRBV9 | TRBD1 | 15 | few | CASSVWDSSYNEQFF | TGTGCCAGCAGCGTATGGGACAGCTCCTACAATGAGCAGTTCTTC
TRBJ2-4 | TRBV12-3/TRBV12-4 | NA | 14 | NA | CASSLGVAKNIQYF | TGTGCCAGCAGTTTAGGTGTGGCCAAAAACATTCAGTACTTC
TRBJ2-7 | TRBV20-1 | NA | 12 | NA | CSAADGSYEQYF | TGCAGTGCTGCAGACGGCTCCTACGAGCAGTACTTC
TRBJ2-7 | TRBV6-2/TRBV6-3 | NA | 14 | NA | CASSPPAPHYEQYF | TGTGCCAGCAGCCCCCCGGCGCCCCATTACGAGCAGTACTTC
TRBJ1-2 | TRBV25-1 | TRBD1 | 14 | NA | CASMGTGPQYGYTF | TGTGCCAGCATGGGGACAGGGCCTCAATATGGCTACACCTTC
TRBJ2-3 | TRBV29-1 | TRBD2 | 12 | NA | CSLGGRADTQYF | TGCAGCCTCGGCGGGAGGGCAGATACGCAGTATTTT
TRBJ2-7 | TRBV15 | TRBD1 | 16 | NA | CATSPTLGTGPHEQYF | TGTGCCACCAGCCCTACTTTGGGGACAGGGCCCCACGAGCAGTACTTC
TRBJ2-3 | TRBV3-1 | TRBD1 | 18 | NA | CASSQEARTGETVDTQYF | TGTGCCAGCAGCCAAGAGGCCCGGACAGGGGAGACTGTAGATACGCAGTATTTT
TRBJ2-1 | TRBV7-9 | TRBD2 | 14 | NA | CASRLAGGLNEQFF | TGTGCCAGCAGACTAGCGGGAGGGCTCAATGAGCAGTTCTTC
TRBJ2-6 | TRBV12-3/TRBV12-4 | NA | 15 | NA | CASSHSSSGANVLTF | TGTGCCAGCAGCCATTCAAGCTCTGGGGCCAACGTCCTGACTTTC
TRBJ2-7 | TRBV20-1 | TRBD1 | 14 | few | CSARPRQGDYEQYF | TGCAGTGCTAGACCTCGACAGGGTGATTACGAGCAGTACTTC
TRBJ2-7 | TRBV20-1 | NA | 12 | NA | CSVGYGSYEQYF | TGCAGTGTCGGCTACGGCTCCTACGAGCAGTACTTC
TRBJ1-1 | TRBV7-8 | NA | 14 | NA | CASSLVGGWAEAFF | TGTGCCAGCAGCCTTGTAGGGGGGTGGGCTGAAGCTTTCTTT
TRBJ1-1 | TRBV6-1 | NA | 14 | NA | CASSLDSPAAEAFF | TGTGCCAGCAGCCTGGACAGTCCCGCGGCTGAAGCTTTCTTT
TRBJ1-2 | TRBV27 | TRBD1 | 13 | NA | CAIMDRVNYGYTF | TGTGCCATCATGGACAGGGTTAACTATGGCTACACCTTC
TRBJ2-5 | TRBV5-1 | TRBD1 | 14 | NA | CASSSDRGPETQYF | TGCGCCAGCAGCTCAGACAGGGGCCCAGAGACCCAGTACTTC
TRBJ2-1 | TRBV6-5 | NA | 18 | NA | CASSYRSSPESSYNEQFF | TGTGCCAGCAGTTACCGGTCATCCCCGGAGAGCTCCTACAATGAGCAGTTCTTC
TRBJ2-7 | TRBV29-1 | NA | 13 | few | CSVVRGNNYEQYF | TGCAGCGTTGTGCGCGGGAATAACTACGAGCAGTACTTC
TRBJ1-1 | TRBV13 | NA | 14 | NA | CASSPQGFYTEAFF | TGTGCCAGCAGCCCGCAGGGGTTTTACACTGAAGCTTTCTTT